The 24 T cell receptor beta chains in this list originate from one sample, sequenced in a study of spatial heterogeneity in lung cancer. TCRdb re-called the 5' RACE reads with MiXCR, one entry per CDR3 protein. This table holds around 89,000 distinct CDR3 sequences, around 12% found once. Time point of the sample: sample taken at primary tumor resection. Sequences were derived from PBMCs, sampled at surgery. The receptors derive from a male donor with early-stage non-small cell lung cancer.

V and J are TRBV7-2 and TRBJ1-2; D is unresolved. The CDR3 is made up of 13 amino acids. V was trimmed by 5 bases and J by 2 bases, leaving 9 bases between them. Germline assignment: CDR1 SGHTA and CDR2 FQGNSA. The CDR3 sequence is CASSPGPNYGYTF. CDR3 in DNA: TGTGCCAGCAGCCCGGGCCCCAACTATGGCTACACCTTC.

A few counts support this clonotype. This chain connects TRBV4-3 to TRBJ2-1; 11 nucleotides align to TRBD2. V was clipped by 4 bases and J by 4 bases; unmatched bases: 9. Looked up from germline, CDR1 is LGHNA and CDR2 is YSLEER. This CDR3 comprises 17 residues. This CDR3 is CASSLSSGRVNYNEQFF. The CDR3, as DNA: TGCGCCAGCAGCCTCAGTAGCGGGAGGGTAAATTACAATGAGCAGTTCTTC.

This clonotype was counted many times. This sequence joins TRBV5-1 and TRBJ1-1; D not resolved. CDR1 SGHRS and CDR2 YFSETQ come from the germline V gene. There are 13 residues in the CDR3. Deletions cut 2 bases from V and 2 bases from J, with 7 bases between. CDR3: CASSFSPNTEAFF. The CDR3 DNA reads TGCGCCAGCAGCTTTTCACCAAACACTGAAGCTTTCTTT.

This clonotype was seen more than once but under ten times. V usage is TRBV5-6 and J usage is TRBJ2-7, with D possibly being TRBD1 or TRBD2 (5 bases each). Germline-derived CDR1 and CDR2 are SGHDT and YYEEEE. Trimming removed 4 bases from V and 3 bases from J, with 14 bases in between. CDR3 length: 14 residues. The CDR3 DNA reads as TGTGCCAGCAGCCCCTCCGGGACCCACTACGAGCAGTACTTC. This sequence encodes CASSPSGTHYEQYF.

The chain has TRBV19 and TRBJ1-5; TRBD1 might be the D (5 bases). Per the germline V gene, CDR1 is LNHDA and CDR2 is SQIVND (reference sequence). This CDR3 comprises 14 residues. V dropped 7 bases and J dropped 3 bases, with 13 bases sitting between them. The CDR3 loop is CASTPPGYNQPQHF. In DNA form, the CDR3 reads TGTGCCAGTACTCCACCAGGGTACAATCAGCCCCAGCATTTT.

A few counts support this clonotype. The V and J genes are TRBV9 and TRBJ2-7; TRBD2 is a possible D gene (5 bases). Trimming removed 0 bases from V and 3 bases from J, with 10 bases in between. This CDR3 has 14 amino acids. The V gene's germline CDR1 is SGDLS and CDR2 YYNGEE. CDR3 nucleotides: TGTGCCAGCAGCGTAGGCGGGCGCAGCTACGAGCAGTACTTC. Its translation is CASSVGGRSYEQYF.

V and J are TRBV6-5 and TRBJ2-7, with 8 positions matching TRBD2. Germline loops: CDR1 MNHEY, CDR2 SVGAGI. The CDR3 spans 15 residues. J was trimmed by 5 bases and V by 6 bases; bases with no gene match: 12. CDR3 sequence (DNA): TGTGCCAGCAGACTTGGGGGAGCGGGAGCAAACGAGCAGTACTTC. This encodes CASRLGGAGANEQYF.

V is TRBV20-1 and J is TRBJ1-2; 10 nucleotides align to TRBD1. CDR1 DFQATT and CDR2 SNEGSKA come from the germline V gene (reference sequence). The CDR3 extends over 13 amino acids. Trimming took 5 bases from V and 4 from J; bases not matched to a gene: 4. In DNA, the CDR3 is TGCAGTGCTCCCGACAGGGGGCCCTATGGCTACACCTTC. Protein product: CSAPDRGPYGYTF.

Remarks on this clonotype: One end of the junction fails to match germline, which may point to a read error. The chain couples TRBV7-7 to TRBJ2-7; D call uncertain. This CDR3 is 13 amino acids long. Germline CDR1 is SSHAT and CDR2 is FNYEAQ (reference sequence). CDR3 nucleotide sequence: TGTGCTAGCAGCCAATCTTCCGGCCGCGAGCAGTACTTC. It yields the protein CASSQSSGREQYF.

The gene calls are TRBV6-5 and TRBJ2-5; D not resolved. The germline CDR1 and CDR2 sequences are MNHEY and SVGAGI. This CDR3 comprises 14 residues. The V and J ends lost 2 bases and 0 bases respectively, with 7 bases between them. CDR3 region: CASSYGRYQETQYF. For the CDR3, the DNA is TGTGCCAGCAGTTACGGCCGTTACCAAGAGACCCAGTACTTC.

The chain's CDR3 is CASSPTGDGTQYF. For the CDR3, the DNA is TGTGCCAGCAGCCCGACAGGGGACGGGACCCAGTACTTC. This sequence joins TRBV7-6 and TRBJ2-5; 8 bases line up with TRBD1. The CDR3 length is 13 residues. Germline V gives CDR1 SGHVS, CDR2 FNYEAQ. V trimming: 5 bases; J trimming: 7 bases; junction bases outside the gene matches: 6.

V and J are TRBV30 and TRBJ2-5; TRBD2 matches at 8 bases. CDR3 size: 14 residues. Per the germline V gene, CDR1 is GTSNPN and CDR2 is SVGIG (reference sequence). V shed 2 bases and J 7 bases; nucleotides not matched to a gene: 9. DNA of the CDR3: TGTGCCTGGAGTCCGGGCGGGGGGATAGGGACCCAGTACTTC. This sequence encodes CAWSPGGGIGTQYF.

The chain employs TRBV6-5 and TRBJ2-7; D remains ambiguous. CDR1 is MNHEY and CDR2 is SVGAGI in the germline V gene. The CDR3 sequence is 18 residues long. V lost 6 bases and J 1 base, leaving 25 bases between the germline ends. The CDR3 region has the DNA TGTGCCAGCAGCTTACTAACCCCCGCGGCTAGTGCATCCTACGAGCAGTACTTC. Its protein product is CASSLLTPAASASYEQYF.

The chain combines TRBV29-1 with TRBJ2-7; 9 nucleotides line up with TRBD1. This CDR3 comprises 12 residues. J gave up 5 bases and V 7 bases, and 6 bases lay outside the gene matches. Germline V lookup: CDR1 SQVTM, CDR2 ANQGSEA. CDR3 region: CSASGQGNEQYF. For the CDR3, the DNA is TGCAGCGCCTCGGGACAGGGTAACGAGCAGTACTTC.

V usage is TRBV6-5 and J usage is TRBJ2-3, with D maybe TRBD2 (5 bases). Germline CDR1 reads MNHEY; CDR2 reads SVGAGI. The CDR3 runs 13 residues. Trimming took 7 bases from V and 2 from J, leaving 10 bases between them. CDR3 DNA sequence: TGTGCCAGCAAAGCGGATTCCACAGATACGCAGTATTTT. As protein: CASKADSTDTQYF.

This clonotype occurred a few times. The chain joins TRBV5-1 to TRBJ2-5; 10 bases line up with TRBD2. The CDR3 has 15 amino acids. Germline-derived CDR1 and CDR2 are SGHRS and YFSETQ. V shed 4 bases and J 7 bases; nucleotides not matched to a gene: 10. The DNA of the CDR3 is TGCGCCAGCAGCCCGTCTAGCGGGAGAGAGGGGACCCAGTACTTC. It encodes CASSPSSGREGTQYF.

The V gene is TRBV12-3 or TRBV12-4, the J gene TRBJ1-1; a possible D gene is TRBD1 (6 bases). The CDR3 runs to 14 residues. Trimming took 3 bases from V and 1 from J, leaving 9 bases between them. The CDR3 region has the DNA TGTGCCAGCAGTTTTGCGGACAGGAACACTGAAGCTTTCTTT. This sequence encodes CASSFADRNTEAFF.

This clonotype was observed a few times. The chain recombines TRBV5-6 with TRBJ2-7; TRBD1 agrees at 8 bases. Germline trimming cut 5 bases from V and 4 bases from J; bases unmatched to any gene: 2. Germline V lookup: CDR1 SGHDT, CDR2 YYEEEE. The length of the CDR3 is 12 residues. The chain's CDR3 is CASSWTGYEQYF. In DNA, the CDR3 is TGTGCCAGCAGTTGGACAGGGTACGAGCAGTACTTC.

This chain uses TRBV15 with TRBJ1-3; D remains ambiguous. V lost 0 bases to trimming and J lost 0 bases, with 6 bases between them. Germline lookup yields CDR1 LNHNV and CDR2 YYDKDF (reference sequence). The CDR3 loop spans 15 amino acids. Here the CDR3 DNA reads TGTGCCACCAGCAGAGATCCAGCCTCTGGAAACACCATATATTTT. It codes for CATSRDPASGNTIYF.

In this sample, this clonotype turned up a few times. The chain has TRBV28 and TRBJ1-5; weak D call: TRBD1 (5 bases). Trimming took off 0 bases at V and 0 bases at J, with 12 bases between the two ends. The CDR3 extends over 17 amino acids. CDR1 MDHEN and CDR2 SYDVKM come from the germline V gene. The DNA for the CDR3 is TGTGCCAGCAGTTTATGGATGGGGGGGGTTAGCAATCAGCCCCAGCATTTT. It translates to CASSLWMGGVSNQPQHF.

This clonotype was seen a few times. The V gene is TRBV7-2, the J gene TRBJ2-1, with 8 positions matching TRBD2. The CDR3 has 12 residues. From germline, CDR1 is SGHTA and CDR2 FQGNSA. V shed 10 bases and J 4 bases; nucleotides not matched to a gene: 3. The CDR3 protein is CATRGGYNEQFF. The CDR3 nucleotides read TGTGCCACACGCGGGGGGTACAATGAGCAGTTCTTC.

This clonotype was recorded many times. The chain recombines TRBV12-3 or TRBV12-4 with TRBJ2-7, with D unresolved. This CDR3 region has 12 residues. Between the trimmed V and J ends, which lost 5 bases and 0 bases, there was a span of 5 bases. DNA for the CDR3: TGTGCCAGCAGTCGACTCTCCTACGAGCAGTACTTC. Translating it yields CASSRLSYEQYF.

This clonotype was counted at least ten times. This CDR3 reads CASSPHGGSGSSDTQYF. CDR3 coding DNA: TGTGCCAGCAGCCCCCATGGGGGTAGCGGGAGTTCAGATACGCAGTATTTT. V gene TRBV7-3 combines with J gene TRBJ2-3; 9 nucleotides line up with TRBD2. This CDR3 has 17 amino acids. Trimming cost V 5 bases and J 4 bases; bases outside gene matches: 13. The germline gives CDR1 SGHTA, CDR2 FQGTGA.

V gene TRBV28 combines with J gene TRBJ1-2, with 9 bases matching TRBD1. This CDR3 contains 14 residues. CDR1 and CDR2 from the germline V gene are MDHEN and SYDVKM. V trimming: 3 bases; J trimming: 4 bases; junction bases outside the gene matches: 3. CDR3 protein: CASSLEDRGYGYTF. The CDR3, as DNA: TGTGCCAGCAGTTTGGAGGACAGGGGCTATGGCTACACCTTC.